This T cell receptor (beta chain) was identified in a study of blood T cell repertoires in COVID-19. Study information: T cells, B-cell-depleted T cells, or PBMCs provided the cDNA or gDNA that served as material.

Unmatched junction bases numbered 4, after V lost 5 bases and J lost 0 bases. Germline V gene lookup returns CDR1 KGHDR and CDR2 SFDVKD. There are 15 residues in the CDR3. Some clones are missing from TCRdb's copy, which holds only in-frame ones; the method was immunoSEQ multiplex PCR. The sample lists under 200,000 clones; 90% were seen once. The sequence derives from a man aged 50 to 59 with acute or convalescent COVID-19. The chain is built from TRBV24-1 and TRBJ2-5; 8 bases match TRBD1. Specimen: peripheral blood. Here the CDR3 reads CATSGTGGYQETQYF. For the CDR3, the DNA is TGTGCCACCAGTGGAACAGGGGGTTACCAAGAGACCCAGTACTTC.